This T cell receptor beta chain was sequenced in a study of T cell clonality in common variable immunodeficiency. Ten or more counts support this clone. Its specificity is unknown. The read ends 3 residues shy of where the CDR3 ends; the end is completed using the germline J gene. General study results and limits: Repertoire-complication correlations in CVID were limited by patient heterogeneity. CVID subjects had higher TCRbeta clonality than healthy controls, most marked in about a third.

Equal genomic DNA amounts from CVID and control samples were sequenced. Sequencing used immunoSEQ multiplex PCR; TCRdb keeps in-frame clones, though not all of them. The repertoire consists of 40,000 to 45,000 clones, none detected only once. Both groups were predominantly of Caucasian heritage. Looked up from germline, CDR1 is KGHSH and CDR2 is LQKENI. The CDR3 is 14 residues long. With 2 bases removed from V and 3 bases from J, the gap between germline ends came to 8 bases. J is TRBJ1-3 and V is TRBV18; D is ambiguous. The sequenced sample was peripheral blood mononuclear cells. The source is a person aged 18 to 69 in good health. The sequenced part of the CDR3 DNA is TGTGCCAGCTCACCAGGTCAGATTGGAAACACC. Translated, it gives CASSPGQIGNT. The CDR3 reads in full as CASSPGQIGNTIYF.